This paragraph covers one T cell receptor beta chain sequence. V lost 7 bases and J lost 0, with 20 bases in between. This CDR3 spans 17 amino acids. Germline V gives CDR1 WSHSY, CDR2 SAAADI. The data were produced by immunoSEQ multiplex PCR, yet TCRdb's version contains in-frame clones alone and is incomplete. The repertoire holds fewer than 25,000 clones, about 90% seen once, with roughly 1.2% in the top ten. The sample originates from a study of T cells in localized non-small cell lung cancer. The receptor's source is a woman aged 40 to 75 with stage I lung adenocarcinoma. This material consisted of peripheral blood, taken before any cancer treatment. The chain carries TRBV10-2 and TRBJ2-3; D possibly corresponds to TRBD2 (6 bases). The DNA for the CDR3 is TGCGCCAGCATCAGGGCCCGGGGGACTCCTAGCACAGATACGCAGTATTTT. Protein: CASIRARGTPSTDTQYF.